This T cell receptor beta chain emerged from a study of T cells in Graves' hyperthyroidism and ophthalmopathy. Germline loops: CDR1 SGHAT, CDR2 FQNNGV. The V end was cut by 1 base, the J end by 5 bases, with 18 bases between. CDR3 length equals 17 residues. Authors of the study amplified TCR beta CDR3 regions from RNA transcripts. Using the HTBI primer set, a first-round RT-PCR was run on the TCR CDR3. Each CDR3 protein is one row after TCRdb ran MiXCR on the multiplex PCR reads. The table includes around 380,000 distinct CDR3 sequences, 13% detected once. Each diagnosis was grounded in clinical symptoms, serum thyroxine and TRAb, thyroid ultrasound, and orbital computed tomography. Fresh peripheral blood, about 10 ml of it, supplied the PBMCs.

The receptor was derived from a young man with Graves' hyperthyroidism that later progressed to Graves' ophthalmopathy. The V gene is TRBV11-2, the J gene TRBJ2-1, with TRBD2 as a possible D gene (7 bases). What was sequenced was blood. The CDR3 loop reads CASSLGMGRGPHNEQFF. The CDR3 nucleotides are TGTGCCAGCAGCTTAGGAATGGGGCGGGGGCCACACAATGAGCAGTTCTTC.